The entry that follows covers one T cell receptor beta chain sequence. As yet, its antigen is unknown. This record belongs to a study of identical twins. Study-level results: While abundant cord blood beta clonotypes carried fewer insertions, memory repertoires showed no such pattern. Excess low generation probability was seen in twin-shared out-of-frame alpha sequences.

TCRdb analysed the 5' RACE reads with MiXCR anew, one entry per CDR3 protein. Altogether 400,000 or so distinct CDR3 sequences are present, around 9.7% being singletons, with the ten largest covering roughly 9%. The germline CDR1 and CDR2 sequences are MNHEY and SMNVEV (reference sequence). Trimming at V came to 3 bases and at J to 3 bases, leaving 8 bases not matched to a gene. The length of the CDR3 is 16 residues. Source material: naive T cells sorted from blood. The sequence derives from a woman between 50 and 59 years old in good health. The chain uses TRBV27 and TRBJ2-1; 7 bases are shared with TRBD2. The CDR3 nucleotides are TGTGCCAGCAGTTTCAGTGGGCTAGCGGACTACAATGAGCAGTTCTTC. This gives the protein CASSFSGLADYNEQFF.